Presented here are 13 T cell receptor beta chains from one specimen sequenced in a study of shared clonotypes between healthy human individuals. CD45RO-negative cells were positively selected for CCR7, leaving out terminally differentiated effector memory CD45RA+ cells. The method was immunoSEQ multiplex PCR; TCRdb's version includes in-frame clones alone and lacks a portion of them. The top ten hold about 1.5% of the sample, which has millions of clones, around 93% seen once. Source material: naive CD8+ T cells from PBMCs. These receptors came from a man aged 18 to 29 in good health. Some clones in this sample may be carry-over from other donors' samples.

The chain combines TRBV30 with TRBJ2-6, with 7 bases fitting TRBD1. Germline CDR1 GTSNPN, CDR2 SVGIG (reference sequence). The J segment lost 4 bases and the V segment lost 5 bases, leaving 5 bases of the junction unmatched. This CDR3 has 14 amino acids. This CDR3 is CAWGRGTGANVLTF. In DNA form, the CDR3 reads TGTGCCTGGGGCAGGGGGACAGGGGCCAACGTCCTGACTTTC.

The V and J genes are TRBV4-2 and TRBJ2-7; D assignment may be TRBD1 or TRBD2 (5 bases each). The CDR3 totals 14 residues. Germline CDR1 LGHNA, CDR2 YNFKEQ. V was trimmed by 3 bases and J by 5 bases, leaving 14 bases between them. The chain's CDR3 is CASSHLGPGDEQYF. The CDR3 DNA sequence: TGTGCCAGCAGCCATTTGGGACCGGGTGACGAGCAGTACTTC.

This chain connects TRBV6-1 to TRBJ1-1; TRBD1 matches at 8 bases. V lost 11 bases and J lost 7; bases outside the gene matches: 6. In germline, CDR1 is MNHNS, CDR2 SASEGT. The CDR3 extends over 11 amino acids. The CDR3 DNA reads TGTGCCGGTCAGGGGGCGGGTGAAGCTTTCTTT. This codes for CAGQGAGEAFF.

The rearrangement links TRBV29-1 to TRBJ2-1; TRBD1 might be the D (6 bases). From germline, CDR1 is SQVTM and CDR2 ANQGSEA. Trimming shortened V by 3 bases and J by 8 bases, and 14 bases separated the two germline ends. This CDR3 region has 13 residues. The CDR3 sequence: CSVEGAGMDEQFF. CDR3 nucleotides: TGCAGCGTTGAGGGGGCAGGGATGGATGAGCAGTTCTTC.

The chain recombines TRBV28 with TRBJ1-2; 7 positions agree with TRBD1. The CDR3 extends over 16 amino acids. Looked up from germline, CDR1 is MDHEN and CDR2 is SYDVKM. With V trimmed by 3 bases and J by 3 bases, 10 bases remained unmatched. DNA of the CDR3: TGTGCCAGCAGTTTCCCCCAGGGGGTAGAGGACTATGGCTACACCTTC. Protein sequence: CASSFPQGVEDYGYTF.

The V gene is TRBV27, the J gene TRBJ2-5; D may be TRBD2 (5 bases). There are 16 residues in the CDR3. Germline-derived CDR1 and CDR2 are MNHEY and SMNVEV (reference sequence). Trimming pared 2 bases from V and 3 bases from J, leaving 16 bases between. The CDR3 loop reads CASSLRPGVGEETQYF. The DNA of the CDR3 is TGTGCCAGCAGTTTACGTCCGGGTGTGGGAGAAGAGACCCAGTACTTC.

V usage is TRBV29-1 and J usage is TRBJ2-1; no firm D call. The length of the CDR3 is 15 residues. The germline V gene has CDR1 SQVTM and CDR2 ANQGSEA. Trimming removed 3 bases at V and 7 bases at J, with 19 bases between. CDR3 in amino acids: CSVESGSLPRNEQFF. CDR3 nucleotide sequence: TGCAGCGTTGAGTCCGGCAGCCTGCCGCGGAATGAGCAGTTCTTC.

The rearrangement links TRBV14 to TRBJ1-1; D not certain. Deletions cut 1 base from V and 3 bases from J, with 15 bases between. Per the germline V gene, CDR1 is SGHDN and CDR2 is FVKESK. CDR3 size: 16 residues. The chain's CDR3 is CASSQVAGIVDTEAFF. The CDR3 DNA follows: TGTGCCAGCAGCCAAGTAGCGGGGATAGTTGACACTGAAGCTTTCTTT.

The chain combines TRBV4-1 with TRBJ2-5; D unresolved. Trimming pared 0 bases from V and 5 bases from J, leaving 7 bases between. The length of the CDR3 is 13 residues. Germline assignment: CDR1 MGHRA and CDR2 YSYEKL. The CDR3 DNA is TGCGCCAGCAGCCAAGATCAGGAGGAGACCCAGTACTTC. Translation: CASSQDQEETQYF.

The rearrangement links TRBV9 to TRBJ2-1; TRBD1 aligns across 7 bases. Germline V gene sequence: CDR1 SGDLS, CDR2 YYNGEE. With 7 bases clipped from V and 9 bases from J, the junction kept 13 bases outside the gene matches. CDR3 length: 14 residues. The CDR3 DNA is TGTGCCAGCGGACGACAGGGTTCAAATACTGAGCAGTTCTTC. As protein: CASGRQGSNTEQFF.

V and J are TRBV30 and TRBJ1-1; a possible D gene is TRBD1 (6 bases). Trimming pared 5 bases from V and 3 bases from J, leaving 7 bases between. Germline V gene data show CDR1 as GTSNPN and CDR2 as SVGIG (reference sequence). CDR3 length: 11 residues. This chain's CDR3 is CAWGQHTEAFF. The DNA for the CDR3 is TGTGCCTGGGGACAGCACACTGAAGCTTTCTTT.

This chain links TRBV12-5 with TRBJ2-1; unclear D gene. CDR3 length: 11 residues. Germline V gene data show CDR1 as LGHNT and CDR2 as FRNRAP. V lost 5 bases to trimming and J lost 7 bases, with 6 bases between them. CDR3 in amino acids: CASGIGNEQFF. The CDR3 nucleotides read TGTGCTAGTGGTATCGGAAATGAGCAGTTCTTC.

Concerning this clone: The same CDR3 can be traced to other DNA sequences in this sample. The V call is TRBV5-6, the J call TRBJ2-7, with a weak D call TRBD1 (6 bases). CDR3 length: 13 residues. The germline V gene encodes CDR1 SGHDT and CDR2 YYEEEE. Trimming shortened V by 4 bases and J by 4 bases, and 12 bases separated the two germline ends. CDR3 protein: CASSPDRDYEQYF. The CDR3 coding sequence is TGTGCCAGCAGCCCGGACAGAGATTACGAGCAGTACTTC.